This TCR beta chain was sequenced for a study of blood T cell repertoires in COVID-19. The wider study: The United States, Italy and Spain provided the acute and convalescent COVID-19 samples.

Looked up from germline, CDR1 is SGHTA and CDR2 is FQGNSA. Trimming removed 2 bases at V and 3 bases at J, with 10 bases between. There are 14 residues in the CDR3. Repertoires were generated with immunoSEQ multiplex PCR, while TCRdb's copy carries only in-frame clones and drops some. This sample has approximately 180,000 clones, with roughly 87% found just once. The sample holds one count of this clone. The receptor comes from a man between 60 and 70 years old with active or convalescent COVID-19. The sample was peripheral blood. V usage is TRBV7-2 and J usage is TRBJ2-5, with D uncertain. CDR3 sequence reads: CASSLNGAEETQYF. CDR3 DNA: TGTGCCAGCAGCTTAAACGGAGCAGAAGAGACCCAGTACTTC.